These 32 T cell receptor beta chains were all obtained from the same sample, sequenced in a study of blood T cell repertoires in COVID-19. Here immunoSEQ multiplex PCR was the method, and the copy in TCRdb shows in-frame clones only, minus some. The sample lists about 52,000 clones; about 83% were seen once. The sequenced material came from peripheral blood. The origin of the receptors is an elderly woman with acute or convalescent COVID-19.

The genes are TRBV9 and TRBJ2-2; 12 bases align to TRBD2. CDR3 length: 20 amino acids. Germline V lookup: CDR1 SGDLS, CDR2 YYNGEE. The ends lost 2 bases at V and 1 base at J; junction bases unmatched: 12. CDR3 region: CASSVGLAGHSKGNTGELFF. DNA for the CDR3: TGTGCCAGCAGCGTGGGACTAGCGGGCCACTCTAAGGGGAACACCGGGGAGCTGTTTTTT. Drawing the rest from reference TRBV9 and TRBJ2-2, the complete variable domain is DSGVTQTPKHLITATGQRVTLRCSPRSGDLSVYWYQQSLDQGLQFLIQYYNGEERAKGNILERFSAQQFPDLHSELNLSSLELGDSALYFCASSVGLAGHSKGNTGELFFGEGSRLTVL.

The chain combines TRBV5-1 with TRBJ1-1, with 7 bases that match TRBD1. Germline CDR1 SGHRS, CDR2 YFSETQ. Germline trimming cut 4 bases from V and 6 bases from J; bases unmatched to any gene: 9. This CDR3 region has 14 residues. The CDR3 DNA sequence: TGCGCCAGCAGCGGGAACAGGGGAGCTTCTGAAGCTTTCTTT. Protein: CASSGNRGASEAFF.

V usage is TRBV9 and J usage is TRBJ2-7; D perhaps matches TRBD1 (6 bases). The CDR3 sequence is 14 residues long. V was shortened by 0 bases and J by 4 bases, with 11 bases between the two germline ends. Germline values: CDR1 SGDLS, CDR2 YYNGEE. CDR3 loop: CASSVVGGAYEQYF. The CDR3 nucleotides read TGTGCCAGCAGCGTAGTTGGGGGCGCGTACGAGCAGTACTTC.

This clone was detected only once. The chain joins TRBV19 to TRBJ2-3, with TRBD2 matching 9 bases. The CDR3 has 16 residues. Losses at the gene ends were 0 bases for V and 4 bases for J; bases not matched to a gene: 5. The germline CDR1 and CDR2 sequences are LNHDA and SQIVND (reference sequence). The CDR3 loop is CASSIDGAGGADTQYF. The CDR3 nucleotides are TGTGCCAGTAGTATAGACGGAGCGGGGGGTGCAGATACGCAGTATTTT.

This rearrangement joins TRBV6-2 or TRBV6-3 to TRBJ1-2, with TRBD1 identical over 8 bases. The CDR3 extends over 16 amino acids. After removal of 0 bases from V and 2 bases from J, the junction contained 5 bases not matched to a gene. CDR1 and CDR2 (germline): MNHEY, SVGEGT. In nucleotides, the CDR3 is TGTGCCAGCAGTTACTCCACGGGACAGGTGAACTATGGCTACACCTTC. Translated, it gives CASSYSTGQVNYGYTF.

This chain links TRBV9 with TRBJ2-7; possibly TRBD1 for D (6 bases). This CDR3 spans 15 amino acids. Per the germline V gene, CDR1 is SGDLS and CDR2 is YYNGEE. Trimming shortened V by 4 bases and J by 0 bases, and 14 bases separated the two germline ends. CDR3 residues: CASSPQTGSSYEQYF. CDR3 DNA sequence: TGTGCCAGCAGCCCCCAAACAGGGAGCTCCTACGAGCAGTACTTC.

This clone came up once. The chain is built from TRBV7-6 and TRBJ2-7; D possibly corresponds to TRBD1 (7 bases). Germline lookup yields CDR1 SGHVS and CDR2 FNYEAQ. V lost 1 base, J lost 0 bases, and 13 bases lay in between. The CDR3 runs 16 residues. The CDR3 protein is CASSLGQGGSSYEQYF. CDR3 DNA sequence: TGTGCCAGCAGCTTAGGTCAGGGGGGAAGCTCCTACGAGCAGTACTTC.

The chain joins TRBV4-2 to TRBJ1-5, with a possible D match to TRBD1 (5 bases). Germline V CDR1 and CDR2: LGHNA, YNFKEQ. V was clipped by 7 bases and J by 0 bases, with 16 bases between them. The CDR3 is made up of 16 amino acids. CDR3 region: CASTPDGTTSNQPQHF. The CDR3 nucleotides are TGTGCCAGCACCCCAGACGGGACTACTAGCAATCAGCCCCAGCATTTT.

The chain has TRBV7-9 and TRBJ2-3; D might be TRBD2 (6 bases). The CDR3 has 16 amino acids. V dropped 5 bases and J dropped 0 bases, with 15 bases sitting between them. Germline lookup yields CDR1 SEHNR and CDR2 FQNEAQ (reference sequence). The CDR3 DNA sequence: TGTGCCAGCAGCCCGATGGCTGGGACTAGCACAGATACGCAGTATTTT. As protein: CASSPMAGTSTDTQYF.

The V gene is TRBV27, the J gene TRBJ2-7, with a weak D call TRBD1 (6 bases). V was clipped by 8 bases and J by 0 bases, with 17 bases between them. CDR1 and CDR2 from the germline V gene are MNHEY and SMNVEV (reference sequence). The CDR3 has 15 residues. CDR3 nucleotide sequence: TGTGCCAGCCACCGCCCCGGGGACACCTCCTACGAGCAGTACTTC. It encodes CASHRPGDTSYEQYF.

The J gene is TRBJ2-3, the V gene TRBV4-1, with 13 positions matching TRBD2. J lost 5 bases, V lost 4 bases, and 9 bases had no gene match. Germline-derived CDR1 and CDR2 are MGHRA and YSYEKL. CDR3 length: 17 amino acids. CDR3 amino acids: CASSRLTSGGAVDTQYF. In DNA, the CDR3 is TGCGCCAGCAGCCGCCTCACTAGCGGGGGGGCAGTAGATACGCAGTATTTT.

This clone was observed a handful of times. The rearrangement links TRBV19 to TRBJ1-2; 8 bases fit TRBD1. Losses at the gene ends were 4 bases for V and 8 bases for J; bases not matched to a gene: 15. The CDR3 sequence is 16 residues long. The V gene's germline CDR1 is LNHDA and CDR2 SQIVND (reference sequence). In DNA form, the CDR3 reads TGTGCCAGTAGTACGCCCCAGGACAGGGCTTCGTTAGGCTACACCTTC. It specifies CASSTPQDRASLGYTF.

For the CDR3, the DNA is TGTGCCAGCAGCTTGGGACAGGGGGCGCAGCATTTT. Translated: CASSLGQGAQHF. The V gene is TRBV5-4, the J gene TRBJ1-5; TRBD1 matches 10 bases. Trimming took 0 bases from V and 13 from J; bases not matched to a gene: 1. From germline, CDR1 is SGHNT and CDR2 YYREEE (reference sequence). CDR3 length: 12 amino acids.

The CDR3 bases are TGTGCCAGCAGCCAAGGGAGGGGAGATCAGCCCCAGCATTTT. Its protein is CASSQGRGDQPQHF. The chain joins TRBV3-1 (or the pseudogene TRBV3-2) to TRBJ1-5, with D maybe TRBD1 (5 bases). Germline values: CDR1 LGHDT, CDR2 YNNKEL (reference sequence). V lost 1 base to trimming and J lost 5 bases, with 9 bases between them. The CDR3 spans 14 residues.

This clone was picked up a small number of times. This sequence joins TRBV5-4 and TRBJ2-5, with no clear D. The germline gives CDR1 SGHNT, CDR2 YYREEE (reference sequence). There are 14 residues in the CDR3. The V and J ends lost 3 bases and 5 bases respectively, with 14 bases between them. The DNA for the CDR3 is TGTGCCAGCAGCTCAATATTGGCCCACGAGACCCAGTACTTC. The encoded protein is CASSSILAHETQYF.

The chain uses TRBV11-3 and TRBJ2-7; 9 nucleotides align to TRBD1. CDR1 is SGHNT, CDR2 YENEEA, per germline. The trim removed 6 bases at V and 5 bases at J, leaving 2 bases unmatched. This CDR3 has 12 amino acids. The CDR3 region is CASRGTGNEQYF. CDR3 nucleotide sequence: TGTGCCAGCAGGGGGACAGGGAACGAGCAGTACTTC.

This rearrangement joins TRBV24-1 to TRBJ2-7; tentatively, D is TRBD1 (5 bases). The CDR3 has 14 amino acids. The V gene lost 5 bases and the J gene lost 3 bases, with 13 bases spanning the gap. Germline CDR1 reads KGHDR; CDR2 reads SFDVKD. The DNA for the CDR3 is TGTGCCACCAGTGCACAGGTCGTTTTCTACGAGCAGTACTTC. This gives the protein CATSAQVVFYEQYF.

J is TRBJ1-6 and V is TRBV7-8; D not certain. Trimming removed 5 bases from V and 5 bases from J, with 7 bases in between. Germline values: CDR1 SGHVS, CDR2 FQNEAQ. The CDR3 has 13 residues. The CDR3 DNA reads TGTGCCAGCAGCCCACTTCATAATTCACCCCTCCACTTT. Translated: CASSPLHNSPLHF.

This chain joins TRBV18 and TRBJ1-2; 7 nucleotides agree with TRBD1. The germline gives CDR1 KGHSH, CDR2 LQKENI. CDR3 length equals 15 residues. The trim removed 2 bases at V and 1 base at J, leaving 4 bases unmatched. The CDR3, as DNA: TGTGCCAGCTCACCAGTAGGGGACAGTAACTATGGCTACACCTTC. This encodes CASSPVGDSNYGYTF.

V is TRBV6-1 and J is TRBJ1-1; D is uncertain. The CDR3 sequence is 14 residues long. Trimming pared 5 bases from V and 5 bases from J, leaving 15 bases between. CDR1 MNHNS and CDR2 SASEGT come from the germline V gene. CDR3 region: CASSYPETGTEAFF. In DNA form, the CDR3 reads TGTGCCAGCAGTTATCCCGAGACGGGGACTGAAGCTTTCTTT.

The J gene is TRBJ1-2, the V gene TRBV19, with TRBD1 matching 7 bases. V lost 3 bases and J lost 4; bases outside the gene matches: 5. The CDR3 length is 14 residues. From germline, CDR1 is LNHDA and CDR2 SQIVND (reference sequence). The CDR3 DNA is TGTGCCAGTAGTATGGGGGACAGATCCTATGGCTACACCTTC. This codes for CASSMGDRSYGYTF.

V gene TRBV5-4 combines with J gene TRBJ2-5; perhaps TRBD1 as D (6 bases). Trimming took 2 bases from V and 10 from J, leaving 9 bases between them. Germline V lookup: CDR1 SGHNT, CDR2 YYREEE (reference sequence). The CDR3 is made up of 11 amino acids. The CDR3 protein is CASSFRDNQYF. In DNA form, the CDR3 reads TGTGCCAGCAGCTTCCGGGACAACCAGTACTTC.

Only a few counts were recorded for this clone. The V call is TRBV11-2, the J call TRBJ2-1; 13 bases line up with TRBD2. Trimming took 5 bases from V and 5 from J; bases not matched to a gene: 12. The CDR3 is 18 residues long. The germline V gene has CDR1 SGHAT and CDR2 FQNNGV. CDR3 sequence reads: CASSPRLAGGSGNNEQFF. DNA for the CDR3: TGTGCCAGCAGCCCTAGACTAGCGGGAGGCTCGGGAAACAATGAGCAGTTCTTC.

This rearrangement joins TRBV10-3 to TRBJ1-3, with D possibly being TRBD1 (6 bases). Germline values: CDR1 ENHRY, CDR2 SYGVKD. V shed 2 bases and J shed 3 bases, with 11 bases lying between them. The CDR3 sequence is 15 residues long. CDR3 in amino acids: CAISEGQLDGNTIYF. Here the CDR3 DNA reads TGTGCCATCAGTGAGGGACAGCTGGATGGAAACACCATATATTTT.

The rearrangement joins TRBV5-8 to TRBJ2-7, with 12 bases aligning to TRBD1. This CDR3 spans 15 amino acids. V lost 3 bases, J lost 5 bases, and 6 bases stayed unmatched. CDR1 is SGHTS, CDR2 YDEGEE, per germline. The CDR3 DNA is TGTGCCAGCAGCTGGGAGGGACAGGGGGCGAACGAGCAGTACGTC. Amino acid sequence: CASSWEGQGANEQYV.

The chain links TRBV21-1 to TRBJ2-1; TRBD1, the D gene given by the table, was not confirmed from the DNA. TRBV21-1 is recorded as a pseudogene. CDR3 size: 18 residues. The CDR3 nucleotides are TGTGCCAGCAGCAAGGGACAGGGGGCCCGTCAAATATACAATGAGCAGTTCTTC. It codes for CASSKGQGARQIYNEQFF.

In its sample, this clone was seen once. V gene TRBV5-1 combines with J gene TRBJ2-1, with 10 bases aligning to TRBD2. Germline V gives CDR1 SGHRS, CDR2 YFSETQ. V lost 0 bases to trimming and J lost 7 bases; unmatched junction nucleotides: 4. The CDR3 is made up of 15 amino acids. The CDR3 sequence is CASSLELAGVNEQFF. Written as DNA, the CDR3 is TGCGCCAGCAGCTTGGAGCTAGCGGGAGTAAATGAGCAGTTCTTC.

The rearrangement uses TRBV4-1 and TRBJ2-3, with D possibly being TRBD2 (6 bases). The ends were cut back, 4 bases at V and 4 bases at J, with 15 bases in the middle. The V gene's germline CDR1 is MGHRA and CDR2 YSYEKL. The CDR3 runs 15 residues. The CDR3 DNA sequence: TGCGCCAGCAGCCTGGACTACACCACTTCAGATACGCAGTATTTT. Translating gives CASSLDYTTSDTQYF.

The DNA for the CDR3 is TGTGCCAGCACTCCGGGACTAGAAAAAGAGACCCAGTACTTC. It translates to CASTPGLEKETQYF. The gene calls are TRBV7-9 and TRBJ2-5; 8 positions agree with TRBD2. This CDR3 comprises 14 residues. V lost 7 bases, J lost 3 bases, and 7 bases stayed unmatched. Germline V gene data show CDR1 as SEHNR and CDR2 as FQNEAQ (reference sequence).

This clone was recorded only once. V is TRBV7-2 and J is TRBJ1-2, with 10 bases aligning to TRBD1. The germline V gene has CDR1 SGHTA and CDR2 FQGNSA. CDR3 length equals 15 residues. J was trimmed by 8 bases and V by 2 bases; bases with no gene match: 8. The CDR3 DNA is TGTGCCAGCAGCTTAATTGGACAGGGGGTAGGAGGCTACACCTTC. It translates to CASSLIGQGVGGYTF. The variable domain in full, completed from reference TRBV7-2 and TRBJ1-2, reads GAGVSQSPSNKVTEKGKDVELRCDPISGHTALYWYRQSLGQGLEFLIYFQGNSAPDKSGLPSDRFSAERTGGSVSTLTIQRTQQEDSAVYLCASSLIGQGVGGYTFGSGTRLTVV.

The V call is TRBV28, the J call TRBJ1-5, with D maybe TRBD1 (6 bases). The CDR3 consists of 17 residues. Trimming took 5 bases from V and 4 from J, leaving 21 bases between them. The germline gives CDR1 MDHEN, CDR2 SYDVKM. The CDR3 sequence: CASSKSSGRQGNQPQHF. CDR3 nucleotides: TGTGCCAGCAGTAAGAGTAGTGGACGGCAGGGGAATCAGCCCCAGCATTTT.

V is TRBV5-1 and J is TRBJ2-1; 10 bases map to TRBD2. This CDR3 has 16 residues. V shed 4 bases, J shed 5 bases, and the junction held 9 bases outside the gene matches. CDR1 is SGHRS, CDR2 YFSETQ, per germline. The CDR3 is CASSEASGGRNNEQFF. The CDR3 DNA follows: TGCGCCAGCAGCGAAGCTAGCGGGGGCCGTAACAATGAGCAGTTCTTC. The complete variable domain, with remaining parts taken from reference TRBV5-1 and TRBJ2-1, reads KAGVTQTPRYLIKTRGQQVTLSCSPISGHRSVSWYQQTPGQGLQFLFEYFSETQRNKGNFPGRFSGRQFSNSRSEMNVSTLELGDSALYLCASSEASGGRNNEQFFGPGTRLTVL.